This T cell receptor (beta chain) was obtained from a study of T cells after yellow fever vaccination. On the study more broadly: Fractions of low cell number were prepared using SMART-Seq v4 Ultra Low Input.

Overall study results and limits: Reappearance after the booster was observed for most primary-vaccination clones (96% CD4, about 91% CD8). It was a small share of clonotypes that appeared in both CD4 and CD8 compartments.

TCRdb reanalysed the 5' RACE reads using MiXCR and keeps one entry per CDR3 protein. Counted here are 180,000 or so distinct CDR3 sequences, approximately 11% occurring once; the ten biggest clones make up 36%. The germline V gene has CDR1 MNHNS and CDR2 SASEGT. The CDR3 consists of 15 residues. Trimming pared 5 bases from V and 0 bases from J, leaving 12 bases between. This clonotype came up many times. Its antigen remains unknown. The sequencing used CD8+ T cells sorted from PBMCs, collected 15 days after the yellow fever booster vaccination. The clonotype comes from a man between 18 and 29 years old who received the YFV17D yellow fever vaccine. This chain links TRBV6-1 with TRBJ2-3, with D possibly TRBD2 on 7 matching bases. CDR3 in DNA: TGTGCCAGCAGTTTAGGGGGGGCTAGCACAGATACGCAGTATTTT. Its translation is CASSLGGASTDTQYF.